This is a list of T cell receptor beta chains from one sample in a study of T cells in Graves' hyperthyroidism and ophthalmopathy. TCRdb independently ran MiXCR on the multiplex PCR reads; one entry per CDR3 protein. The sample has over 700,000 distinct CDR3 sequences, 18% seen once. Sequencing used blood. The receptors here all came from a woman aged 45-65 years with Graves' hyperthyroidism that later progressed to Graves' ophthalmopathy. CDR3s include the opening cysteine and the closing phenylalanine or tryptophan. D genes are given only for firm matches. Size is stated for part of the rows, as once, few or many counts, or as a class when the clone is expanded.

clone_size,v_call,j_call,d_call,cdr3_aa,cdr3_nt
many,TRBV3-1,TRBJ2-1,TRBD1,CASSQEGTGYSEQFF,TGTGCCAGCAGCCAAGAAGGGACAGGGTACAGTGAGCAGTTCTTC
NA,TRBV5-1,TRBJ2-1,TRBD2,CASSSGTSGGAGAQEQFF,TGCGCCAGCAGCTCAGGGACTAGCGGGGGGGCCGGGGCTCAGGAGCAGTTCTTC
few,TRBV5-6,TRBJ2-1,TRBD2,CASSFSLAGGRYNEQFF,TGTGCCAGCAGCTTTTCCCTCGCGGGGGGGCGGTATAATGAGCAGTTCTTC
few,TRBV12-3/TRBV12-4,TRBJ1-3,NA,CASYTSSGNTIYF,TGTGCCTCGTACACGTCGTCTGGAAACACCATATATTTT
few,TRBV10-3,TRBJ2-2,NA,CAISERQATGELFF,TGTGCCATCAGTGAAAGACAGGCGACCGGGGAGCTGTTTTTT
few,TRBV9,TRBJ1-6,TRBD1,CASSTDRGLSPLHF,TGTGCCAGCAGCACAGACAGGGGGCTATCACCCCTCCACTTT
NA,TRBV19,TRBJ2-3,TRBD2,CATLGHGTSFDTQYF,TGTGCCACCCTTGGCCACGGGACTAGTTTTGATACGCAGTATTTT
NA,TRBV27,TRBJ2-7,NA,CASSLFGQIYEQYF,TGTGCCAGCAGTTTATTTGGACAGATCTACGAGCAGTACTTC
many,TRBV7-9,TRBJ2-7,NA,CASTSDMTYEQYF,TGTGCCAGCACGTCGGATATGACCTACGAGCAGTACTTC
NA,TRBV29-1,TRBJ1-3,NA,CSVEGVLSGNTIYF,TGCAGCGTTGAAGGTGTCCTCTCTGGAAACACCATATATTTT
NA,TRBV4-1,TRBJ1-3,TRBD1,CASSYIGTGGGPGNTIYF,TGCGCCAGCAGTTACATCGGGACAGGGGGCGGACCTGGAAACACCATATATTTT
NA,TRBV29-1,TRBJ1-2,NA,CSVDPPANYGYTF,TGCAGCGTTGACCCCCCAGCTAACTATGGCTACACCTTC
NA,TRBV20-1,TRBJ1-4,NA,CSANGLLGEKLFF,TGCAGTGCTAATGGGTTACTAGGGGAAAAACTGTTTTTT
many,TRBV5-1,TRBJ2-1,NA,CASSRGGGNYYNEQFF,TGCGCCAGCAGCAGGGGTGGCGGCAACTACTACAATGAGCAGTTCTTC
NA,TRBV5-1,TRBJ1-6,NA,CASSLGPGAFSPLHF,TGCGCCAGCAGCTTGGGACCGGGGGCCTTTTCACCCCTCCACTTT
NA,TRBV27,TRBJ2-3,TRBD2,CASTQVSLAGEDTQYF,TGTGCCAGCACTCAGGTGTCACTAGCGGGGGAAGATACGCAGTATTTT
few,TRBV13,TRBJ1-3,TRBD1,CASSKNLAGTGVSGNTIYF,TGTGCCAGCAGCAAGAACCTCGCCGGGACAGGGGTGTCTGGAAACACCATATATTTT
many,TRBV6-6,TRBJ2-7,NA,CASSYSSQDSYEQYF,TGTGCCAGCAGTTACTCTTCGCAGGACAGCTACGAGCAGTACTTC
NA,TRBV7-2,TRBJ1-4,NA,CASSLERGRAEKLFF,TGTGCCAGCAGCTTAGAAAGGGGCCGGGCAGAAAAACTGTTTTTT
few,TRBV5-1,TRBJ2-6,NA,CASSLVDGIYSGANVLTF,TGCGCCAGCAGCTTGGTGGACGGAATATACTCTGGGGCCAACGTCCTGACTTTC
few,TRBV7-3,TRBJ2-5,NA,CATRASGEETQYF,TGTGCCACGCGGGCTTCGGGGGAAGAGACCCAGTACTTC
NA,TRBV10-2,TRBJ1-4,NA,CASSPDIVGKLFF,TGCGCCAGCAGTCCGGACATAGTTGGAAAACTGTTTTTT
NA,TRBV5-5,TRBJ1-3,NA,CASSPQGIGNTIYF,TGTGCCAGCAGCCCACAGGGAATTGGAAACACCATATATTTT